A selection of T cell receptor beta chains follows, all from one sample in a study of blood T cell repertoires in COVID-19. The repertoire was sequenced with immunoSEQ multiplex PCR; TCRdb's copy has only in-frame clones and lacks some. The table shows roughly 330,000 clones, with approximately 88% occurring only once. Sequenced: peripheral blood. Receptor source: a woman in her 50s with active or convalescent COVID-19. Each CDR3 is given with its conserved first and last residue. The D gene is left open where the match is weak. The size of a clone is reported for some rows only, either as once, few or many, or as a class for expanded clones.

>TRBV4-3|once|TRBJ2-1|.
CASSPAHGGRGEQFF
TGCGCCAGCAGCCCAGCCCACGGGGGTCGAGGAGAGCAGTTCTTC
>TRBV3-1/TRBV3-2|once|TRBJ1-6|.
CASSHGSLGGNSPLHF
TGTGCCAGCAGCCATGGGTCCTTGGGAGGGAATTCACCCCTCCACTTT
>TRBV3-1/TRBV3-2|.|TRBJ2-2|TRBD2
CASTRLATGELFF
TGTGCCAGCACCAGACTAGCGACCGGGGAGCTGTTTTTT
>TRBV18|.|TRBJ1-1|.
CASSPGLMNTEAFF
TGTGCCAGCTCACCCGGTCTGATGAACACTGAAGCTTTCTTT
>TRBV4-2|.|TRBJ1-1|TRBD1
CASSQGQGPTEAFF
TGTGCCAGCAGCCAGGGACAGGGGCCCACTGAAGCTTTCTTT
>TRBV6-2/TRBV6-3|once|TRBJ2-6|.
CASTPGQIPSGANVLTF
TGTGCCAGCACCCCCGGACAGATCCCCTCTGGGGCCAACGTCCTGACTTTC
>TRBV5-1|once|TRBJ1-1|TRBD1
CASSLGQGENTEAFF
TGCGCCAGCAGCTTGGGACAGGGGGAGAACACTGAAGCTTTCTTT
>TRBV30|.|TRBJ2-3|.
CAWSGASTDTQYF
TGTGCCTGGAGTGGGGCGAGCACAGATACGCAGTATTTT
>TRBV27|.|TRBJ1-1|TRBD1
CASSLRDRGLNTEAFF
TGTGCCAGCAGTTTGCGAGACAGGGGTTTGAACACTGAAGCTTTCTTT
>TRBV10-3|.|TRBJ1-1|.
CAISDPGSARGNTEAFF
TGTGCCATCAGTGACCCGGGGTCGGCCAGGGGGAACACTGAAGCTTTCTTT
>TRBV7-3|.|TRBJ2-2|.
CASSFSSNTGELFF
TGTGCCAGCAGCTTCTCGTCGAACACCGGGGAGCTGTTTTTT
>TRBV30|once|TRBJ2-1|.
CAWSVPAGNEQFF
TGTGCCTGGAGTGTACCCGCGGGCAATGAGCAGTTCTTC
>TRBV11-3|once|TRBJ2-7|TRBD1
CASSSSGGNEQYF
TGTGCCAGCAGCTCATCAGGGGGCAACGAGCAGTACTTC
>TRBV15|.|TRBJ2-7|TRBD2
CATSAGLADYEQYF
TGTGCCACCAGCGCGGGACTAGCGGATTACGAGCAGTACTTC
>TRBV4-3|.|TRBJ2-4|.
CASSQDPPAGSGNIQYF
TGCGCCAGCAGCCAAGACCCCCCCGCGGGGTCGGGAAACATTCAGTACTTC
>TRBV18|.|TRBJ2-2|TRBD1
CASSPATGDTGELFF
TGTGCCAGCTCACCAGCGACAGGGGACACCGGGGAGCTGTTTTTT
>TRBV7-9|once|TRBJ1-3|.
CASSLVPGTQPRAGNTIYF
TGTGCCAGCAGCTTAGTACCCGGGACTCAACCCCGCGCCGGAAACACCATATATTTT
>TRBV28|.|TRBJ2-1|.
CASSFKVADEQFF
TGTGCCAGCAGTTTCAAAGTCGCGGATGAGCAGTTCTTC
>TRBV27|.|TRBJ2-7|TRBD1
CASSLQGDNRDYEQYF
TGTGCCAGCAGTCTCCAGGGGGATAATAGAGACTACGAGCAGTACTTC
>TRBV23-1|.|TRBJ2-4|.
CASSQSRSSLAKNIQYF
TGCGCCAGCAGTCAATCGAGAAGCTCCCTAGCCAAAAACATTCAGTACTTC
>TRBV15|.|TRBJ2-3|.
CATSRLGDTDTQYF
TGTGCCACCAGCAGATTGGGAGACACAGATACGCAGTATTTT
>TRBV12-3/TRBV12-4|.|TRBJ2-3|TRBD1
CASRLTGSDTQYF
TGTGCCAGCAGGCTGACAGGGTCAGATACGCAGTATTTT
>TRBV7-2|.|TRBJ2-7|.
CASSLGGLSYEQYF
TGTGCCAGCAGCTTAGGAGGACTATCCTACGAGCAGTACTTC
>TRBV9|.|TRBJ1-1|.
CASSVATLNTEAFF
TGTGCCAGCAGCGTAGCTACGCTGAACACTGAAGCTTTCTTT
>TRBV23-1|.|TRBJ1-5|.
CASGKDSLKPQHF
TGCGCCAGCGGGAAAGACAGCCTCAAGCCCCAGCATTTT
>TRBV5-4|.|TRBJ1-2|.
CASSFGQVKGGYTF
TGTGCCAGCAGCTTTGGTCAGGTCAAAGGAGGCTACACCTTC
>TRBV5-4|.|TRBJ1-1|.
CASRRVEQAKNTEAFF
TGTGCCAGCAGGAGAGTGGAACAGGCGAAAAACACTGAAGCTTTCTTT
>TRBV5-1|.|TRBJ2-2|TRBD1
CASSLRGGRPNTGELFF
TGCGCCAGCAGCTTGAGAGGGGGCAGACCGAACACCGGGGAGCTGTTTTTT
>TRBV25-1|.|TRBJ1-4|TRBD1
CASRLTGGVNEKLFF
TGTGCCAGCCGATTAACAGGGGGCGTAAATGAAAAACTGTTTTTT
>TRBV2|.|TRBJ2-7|.
CASVMTVYEQYF
TGTGCCAGCGTTATGACAGTCTACGAGCAGTACTTC
>TRBV5-1|.|TRBJ2-5|.
CASSLQSGPQETQYF
TGCGCCAGCAGCTTGCAAAGCGGGCCCCAGGAGACCCAGTACTTC
>TRBV19|.|TRBJ2-5|TRBD2
CASSFRLAGYQETQYF
TGTGCCAGTAGTTTCCGACTAGCGGGGTACCAAGAGACCCAGTACTTC
>TRBV6-2/TRBV6-3|.|TRBJ1-5|TRBD1
CASSFRQGAGNQPQHF
TGTGCCAGCAGTTTCCGACAGGGGGCGGGCAATCAGCCCCAGCATTTT
>TRBV19|.|TRBJ2-1|TRBD2
CATGGASGRSEQFF
TGTGCCACGGGAGGGGCTAGCGGGAGGAGTGAGCAGTTCTTC
>TRBV5-4|.|TRBJ2-7|TRBD1
CASSQDRSLTYEQYF
TGTGCCAGCAGCCAGGACAGGTCCCTCACCTACGAGCAGTACTTC
>TRBV7-2|.|TRBJ2-3|TRBD2
CASSLVAGGPTSTDTQYF
TGTGCCAGCAGCTTAGTAGCGGGGGGACCTACTAGCACAGATACGCAGTATTTT
>TRBV7-9|.|TRBJ2-7|.
CASSRGEAYEQYF
TGTGCCAGCAGCAGGGGAGAGGCCTACGAGCAGTACTTC
>TRBV29-1|.|TRBJ1-2|.
CSVAETSGYTF
TGCAGCGTAGCAGAGACAAGCGGCTACACCTTC
>TRBV7-3|.|TRBJ2-6|.
CASSPQALVTHSGANVLTF
TGTGCCAGCAGCCCACAGGCGTTAGTTACCCACTCTGGGGCCAACGTCCTGACTTTC
>TRBV6-2/TRBV6-3|.|TRBJ2-1|TRBD2
CASSYSRDDKRGGYNEQFF
TGTGCCAGCAGTTACTCGAGGGACGATAAGCGGGGGGGCTATAATGAGCAGTTCTTC
>TRBV29-1|.|TRBJ2-4|.
CSVSGKLAKNIQYF
TGCAGCGTCTCGGGAAAACTAGCCAAAAACATTCAGTACTTC
>TRBV5-1|.|TRBJ2-5|.
CASSSKSREETQYF
TGCGCCAGCAGCTCGAAAAGCCGGGAAGAGACCCAGTACTTC
>TRBV30|few|TRBJ1-2|TRBD1
CAWSVGQGVDGYTF
TGTGCCTGGAGTGTAGGGCAGGGGGTAGATGGCTACACCTTC
>TRBV11-3|few|TRBJ2-2|.
CASSSRDSHTGELFF
TGTGCCAGCAGCTCCCGGGACTCACACACCGGGGAGCTGTTTTTT
>TRBV30|few|TRBJ1-3|.
CAWSVAQAGNTIYF
TGTGCCTGGAGTGTAGCACAGGCTGGAAACACCATATATTTT
>TRBV9|.|TRBJ1-1|.
CASSVNSYTEAFF
TGTGCCAGCAGCGTCAACAGCTACACTGAAGCTTTCTTT
>TRBV10-3|few|TRBJ2-2|TRBD2
CAISGSSGRAGELFF
TGTGCCATCAGTGGCTCTAGCGGGAGGGCCGGGGAGCTGTTTTTT
>TRBV29-1|.|TRBJ2-7|.
CSVTSDVRTYEQYF
TGCAGCGTCACTTCGGATGTGAGGACCTACGAGCAGTACTTC
>TRBV6-5|.|TRBJ1-5|.
CASSLAGRSNQPQHF
TGTGCCAGCAGTTTGGCAGGAAGGAGCAATCAGCCCCAGCATTTT
>TRBV10-3|.|TRBJ1-2|.
CAISESRQNYGYTF
TGTGCCATCAGTGAATCGCGGCAGAACTATGGCTACACCTTC
>TRBV11-1|.|TRBJ1-1|TRBD1
CASSLMQGGSTEAFF
TGTGCCAGCAGCTTAATGCAGGGGGGATCGACTGAAGCTTTCTTT
>TRBV27|.|TRBJ1-1|TRBD1
CASSYDRVNTEAFF
TGTGCCAGCAGTTATGACAGGGTGAACACTGAAGCTTTCTTT
>TRBV19|few|TRBJ1-1|TRBD1
CASSIPRDRPMNTEAFF
TGTGCCAGTAGTATACCTCGGGACAGGCCCATGAACACTGAAGCTTTCTTT
>TRBV27|.|TRBJ1-1|.
CASSSAADWFMNTEAFF
TGTGCCAGCAGTTCCGCCGCAGATTGGTTTATGAACACTGAAGCTTTCTTT
>TRBV12-3/TRBV12-4|.|TRBJ2-7|.
CASSFRVFYEQYF
TGTGCCAGCAGTTTTCGGGTTTTCTACGAGCAGTACTTC
>TRBV5-1|.|TRBJ2-2|TRBD2
CASSLPVAGDTGELFF
TGCGCCAGCAGCTTGCCCGTAGCGGGGGACACCGGGGAGCTGTTTTTT
>TRBV9|.|TRBJ2-7|.
CASRDRGSYEQYF
TGTGCCAGCAGAGACCGGGGCTCCTACGAGCAGTACTTC
>TRBV12-5|.|TRBJ1-6|.
CASGLDLSPLHF
TGTGCTAGTGGTTTGGATCTTTCACCCCTCCACTTT
>TRBV27|once|TRBJ1-2|.
CASSLSGGRGYTF
TGTGCCAGCAGTTTAAGCGGGGGCCGGGGCTACACCTTC